This record concerns one T cell receptor beta chain sequence. The germline V gene encodes CDR1 SGDLS and CDR2 YYNGEE. The V segment lost 4 bases and the J segment 7 bases; nucleotides outside the gene matches: 6. The CDR3 spans 15 residues. In the authors' workflow: It was from reference gene primer amplification that nucleated cell counts were estimated. TCRdb's table, derived via immunoSEQ multiplex PCR, lists solely in-frame clones and lacks some. V and J calls and clone size come straight from that table; D and trimming were deduced from the DNA. The table shows about 64,000 clones, with approximately 91% occurring only once. The data are from a study of blood T cell repertoires in COVID-19.

This TCR derives from a human donor in a cohort sampled during active COVID-19. The V gene is TRBV9, the J gene TRBJ2-1; 12 bases line up with TRBD2. Specimen: peripheral blood. The CDR3 loop is CASSPRTSGTNEQFF. DNA of the CDR3: TGTGCCAGCAGCCCGCGGACTAGCGGGACGAATGAGCAGTTCTTC.